Here is one T cell receptor beta chain with its context. Its antigen is unidentified. This record belongs to a study of T cells in Graves' hyperthyroidism and ophthalmopathy. General study findings and limits: Ophthalmopathy onset followed model prediction by a median around 6.9 months. Most thyroid clonotypes expanded above 0.001 appeared in blood too.

Recently diagnosed hyperthyroidism of less than 2 months' duration affected patients aged 18 to 65. For the diagnoses, clinical symptoms, serum thyroxine and TRAb, thyroid ultrasound and orbital computed tomography were used. Amplified TCR beta CDR3 regions came from RNA transcripts. TCR CDR3 underwent first-round RT-PCR with the HTBI primer set. TCRdb reprocessed the multiplex PCR reads with MiXCR, giving one entry per CDR3 protein. The sample includes about 610,000 distinct CDR3 sequences, around 42% seen only once; the top ten take around 8%. V was trimmed by 1 base and J by 8 bases, leaving 15 bases between them. Germline loops: CDR1 SGHDT, CDR2 YYEEEE. This CDR3 region has 15 residues.

Specimen: peripheral blood or thyroid tissue (not recorded which). The chain has TRBV5-6 and TRBJ1-4, with a tentative D call TRBD1 (5 bases). The receptor's source is a woman aged 18-35 years with Graves' hyperthyroidism. The CDR3 DNA reads TGTGCCAGCAGCTTGTGGGGACTAGCGGGAGAAAAACTGTTTTTT. Amino acids: CASSLWGLAGEKLFF.